This TCR beta chain was identified during a study of blood T cell repertoires in COVID-19. Study information: T cells, B-cell-depleted T cells, or PBMCs supplied cDNA or gDNA.

Living in 24 US areas, the participants were between roughly 18 and 95 years of age. Assignments of participants to cohorts depended upon their own reported clinical history. Sequencing was performed with immunoSEQ multiplex PCR; in TCRdb, only in-frame clones are kept and a portion is missing. The repertoire has 110,000 to 150,000 clones, 80% to 90% of them found once; the top ten carry about 11%. The CDR3 runs to 13 residues. CDR1 is LGHDT and CDR2 is YNNKEL in the germline V gene (reference sequence). Remarks on this clone: One junction end does not reproduce the germline sequence, and a read error may be involved.

The chain links TRBV3-1 (or the pseudogene TRBV3-2) to TRBJ2-7, with 8 bases matching TRBD2. The sample taken for sequencing was PBMCs or T cells enriched from blood (not recorded which). This TCR came from a man aged 60-69 years who had recovered from COVID-19. The CDR3 nucleotides are TGTGCCAGCAGCCCCGGGAGGGGTGGGTTTGGTTCCTTC. It specifies CASSPGRGGFGSF.